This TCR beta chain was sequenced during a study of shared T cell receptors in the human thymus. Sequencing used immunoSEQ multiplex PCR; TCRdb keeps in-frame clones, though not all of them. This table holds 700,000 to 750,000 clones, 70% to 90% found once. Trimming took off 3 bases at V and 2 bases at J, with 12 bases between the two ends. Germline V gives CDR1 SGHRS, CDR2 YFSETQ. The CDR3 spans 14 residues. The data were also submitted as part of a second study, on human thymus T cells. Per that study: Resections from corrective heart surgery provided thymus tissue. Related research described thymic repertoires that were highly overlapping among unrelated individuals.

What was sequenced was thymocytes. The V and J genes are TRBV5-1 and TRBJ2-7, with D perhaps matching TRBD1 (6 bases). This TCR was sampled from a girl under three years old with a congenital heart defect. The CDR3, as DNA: TGCGCCAGCAGCTGGAGACAGGCGGCCTACGAGCAGTACTTC. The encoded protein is CASSWRQAAYEQYF.